A few counts support the clone carrying this T cell receptor (beta chain). Its antigen is currently unknown. This sample is part of a study of vaccination and CD4 T cells after COVID-19. Specified treatment: approximately 9-day PBMC culture with coronavirus spike peptide pools or control peptides (ViraFEST assay). It was with about 10 IU/ml IL-2 and roughly 10 ug/ml peptide pools that about 2 million PBMCs per well were cultured. The Oncomine TCR Beta short-read assay was applied to DNA of cultured CD4+ T cells. TCRdb recomputed calls from the PCR reads with MiXCR, one row per CDR3 protein. The table shows some 14,000 distinct CDR3 sequences, with 29% occurring only once. The CDR3 extends over 13 amino acids. Germline CDR1 and CDR2: MNHEY and SVGEGT. V was clipped by 4 bases and J by 0 bases, with 6 bases between them. Study outcomes and limitations: For convalescent patients, 304 of the 307 vaccine-specific clones analyzed were classified as spike mono-reactive.

The sample in question was CD4+ T cells from blood, cultured in vitro, obtained before SARS-CoV-2 vaccination. The rearrangement uses TRBV6-2 or TRBV6-3 and TRBJ1-1, with D unclear. This TCR derives from a human donor who received a COVID-19 vaccine. DNA for the CDR3: TGTGCCAGCAGTTTCGGGATGAACACTGAAGCTTTCTTT. It encodes CASSFGMNTEAFF.